These 23 T cell receptor beta chains came from one sample sequenced in a study of persistence of HIV-infected CD4 T cells. This was the immunoSEQ version 4 assay in survey mode. Sequencing was performed with immunoSEQ multiplex PCR; in TCRdb, only in-frame clones are kept and a portion is missing. The sample holds over 30,000 clones; 82% are singletons and the top ten take roughly 6.7%. The stimulus was lysate of CMV-infected fibroblasts, approximately 9.6 ug/mL. CD40L/CD69 double-negative CD45RO-high memory CD4+ T cells were collected. These receptors are not linked to any known antigen. Here the sequenced sample was CD4+ T cells sorted from PBMCs after 18-hour stimulation, taken from a patient who received antiretroviral therapy. The receptor set was obtained from an adult woman with HIV who was CMV-seropositive.

The rearrangement links TRBV7-9 to TRBJ1-6, with unresolved D. CDR3 length: 15 residues. Trimming stripped 6 bases from V and 5 bases from J, with 14 bases between. Per the germline V gene, CDR1 is SEHNR and CDR2 is FQNEAQ (reference sequence). This chain's CDR3 is CASSSLGQNNSPLHF. DNA of the CDR3: TGTGCCAGCAGTTCTTTAGGGCAGAATAATTCACCCCTCCACTTT.

The V and J genes are TRBV27 and TRBJ2-3, with TRBD1 identical over 8 bases. The junction had 5 bases not matched to a gene; V was cut back by 2 bases and J by 4 bases. CDR3 length: 15 residues. The V gene's germline CDR1 is MNHEY and CDR2 SMNVEV (reference sequence). The CDR3 coding sequence is TGTGCCAGCAGTTTAGGGCAGGGGGCATCAGATACGCAGTATTTT. Protein sequence: CASSLGQGASDTQYF.

The chain has TRBV5-1 and TRBJ1-4; TRBD1 agrees at 7 bases. Per germline, CDR1 SGHRS and CDR2 YFSETQ. The ends lost 2 bases at V and 6 bases at J; junction bases unmatched: 4. The CDR3 contains 14 residues. CDR3: CASSFDRADEKLFF. CDR3 nucleotide sequence: TGCGCCAGCAGCTTCGACAGGGCGGATGAAAAACTGTTTTTT.

This chain links TRBV14 with TRBJ2-2, with TRBD2 identical over 14 bases. The germline V gene has CDR1 SGHDN and CDR2 FVKESK. V lost 4 bases to trimming and J lost 3 bases; unmatched junction nucleotides: 19. The CDR3 covers 22 residues. The CDR3 sequence: CASSPNRLLGLAGVVDTGELFF. The CDR3 DNA is TGTGCCAGCAGCCCGAATCGATTATTGGGACTAGCGGGAGTGGTTGACACCGGGGAGCTGTTTTTT.

The rearrangement links TRBV10-3 to TRBJ1-2; TRBD1 matches 7 bases. The V gene end was trimmed by 0 bases and the J gene end by 4 bases; junction bases not matched to a gene: 2. The germline CDR1 and CDR2 sequences are ENHRY and SYGVKD. The CDR3 covers 14 residues. CDR3 DNA: TGTGCCATCAGTGAGTCAGACAGGGCCTATGGCTACACCTTC. Its protein product is CAISESDRAYGYTF.

The CDR3 region is CASSERGRTGYGNQPQHF. Written as DNA, the CDR3 is TGTGCCAGCAGTGAACGAGGGCGGACAGGGTATGGCAATCAGCCCCAGCATTTT. The genes are TRBV6-1 and TRBJ1-5, with TRBD1 matching 8 bases. The CDR3 contains 18 residues. The V segment lost 2 bases and the J segment 2 bases; nucleotides outside the gene matches: 11. Germline lookup yields CDR1 MNHNS and CDR2 SASEGT.

The chain uses TRBV7-6 and TRBJ2-3; TRBD2 aligns across 11 bases. The CDR3 length is 16 residues. J lost 1 base, V lost 5 bases, and 5 bases had no gene match. The germline CDR1 and CDR2 sequences are SGHVS and FNYEAQ. This CDR3 is CASSGWTSGRTDTQYF. CDR3 bases: TGTGCCAGCAGCGGTTGGACTAGCGGGCGCACAGATACGCAGTATTTT.

This clone was found once. The rearrangement uses TRBV15 and TRBJ2-5; D is possibly TRBD2 (5 bases). V lost 2 bases and J 5 bases, leaving 12 bases between the germline ends. The CDR3 is made up of 14 amino acids. Germline CDR1 reads LNHNV; CDR2 reads YYDKDF (reference sequence). CDR3 sequence reads: CATSRTGIAETQYF. The CDR3 nucleotides read TGTGCCACCAGCAGAACCGGAATAGCGGAGACCCAGTACTTC.

This chain uses TRBV24-1 with TRBJ2-6; tentatively, D is TRBD2 (6 bases). Germline V gene data show CDR1 as KGHDR and CDR2 as SFDVKD. The ends were cut back, 6 bases at V and 0 bases at J, with 11 bases in the middle. There are 16 residues in the CDR3. CDR3 loop: CATSSMGGSGANVLTF. In nucleotides, the CDR3 is TGTGCCACCAGTTCGATGGGAGGCTCTGGGGCCAACGTCCTGACTTTC.

The V and J genes are TRBV7-9 and TRBJ1-5, with TRBD1 as a possible D gene (6 bases). Germline lookup yields CDR1 SEHNR and CDR2 FQNEAQ (reference sequence). V lost 3 bases to trimming and J lost 7 bases, with 19 bases between them. The CDR3 extends over 16 amino acids. CDR3 sequence reads: CASSFTGRGVGQPQHF. The CDR3 coding sequence is TGTGCCAGCAGCTTCACGGGGAGGGGGGTCGGACAGCCCCAGCATTTT.

The rearrangement links TRBV27 to TRBJ1-5, with 9 bases fitting TRBD1. The germline gives CDR1 MNHEY, CDR2 SMNVEV (reference sequence). V dropped 6 bases and J dropped 2; count of bases not matched to a gene: 5. The CDR3 totals 15 residues. In DNA form, the CDR3 reads TGTGCCAGCAGAAGGACAGGGGAGGGCAATCAGCCCCAGCATTTT. Encoded protein: CASRRTGEGNQPQHF.

The chain combines TRBV12-5 with TRBJ1-1; no definite D call. CDR1 is LGHNT and CDR2 is FRNRAP in the germline V gene. V dropped 3 bases and J dropped 0 bases, with 11 bases sitting between them. The CDR3 is 15 residues long. CDR3 in amino acids: CASGFNVGMNTEAFF. In nucleotides, the CDR3 is TGTGCTAGTGGTTTTAATGTCGGAATGAACACTGAAGCTTTCTTT.

This clone has more than one count but fewer than ten. The CDR3 protein is CASSDRGGDTIYF. CDR3 DNA: TGTGCCAGCAGCGACAGGGGTGGTGACACCATATATTTT. This chain joins TRBV6-5 and TRBJ1-3, with 8 nucleotides matching TRBD1. The CDR3 has 13 amino acids. J gave up 8 bases and V 6 bases, and 6 bases lay outside the gene matches. Germline CDR1 is MNHEY and CDR2 is SVGAGI.

The gene calls are TRBV5-1 and TRBJ1-2; TRBD1 aligns across 9 bases. In germline, CDR1 is SGHRS, CDR2 YFSETQ. This CDR3 contains 15 residues. Losses at the gene ends were 5 bases for V and 6 bases for J; bases not matched to a gene: 11. For the CDR3, the DNA is TGCGCCAGCAGGGAAACAGGGGGCGCAATTGATGGCTACACCTTC. Translated, it gives CASRETGGAIDGYTF.

The chain is built from TRBV7-3 and TRBJ1-2, with no clear D. Germline CDR1 SGHTA, CDR2 FQGTGA. This CDR3 contains 14 residues. V lost 2 bases and J lost 4, with 11 bases in between. CDR3 DNA sequence: TGTGCCAGCAGCTTATCCCCTACCACCTATGGCTACACCTTC. Translation gives CASSLSPTTYGYTF.

The J gene is TRBJ2-1, the V gene TRBV28, with 7 bases lining up with TRBD1. Germline CDR1 MDHEN, CDR2 SYDVKM. The CDR3 extends over 16 amino acids. Germline trimming cut 1 base from V and 0 bases from J; bases unmatched to any gene: 3. The CDR3 reads CASSLFDRDSYNEQFF. CDR3 DNA sequence: TGTGCCAGCAGTTTATTTGACAGGGACTCCTACAATGAGCAGTTCTTC. Full variable domain (missing parts from reference TRBV28 and TRBJ2-1): DVKVTQSSRYLVKRTGEKVFLECVQDMDHENMFWYRQDPGLGLRLIYFSYDVKMKEKGDIPEGYSVSREKKERFSLILESASTNQTSMYLCASSLFDRDSYNEQFFGPGTRLTVL.

CDR3 DNA sequence: TGTGCCAGCAGTTACTCGAGCGGGGGGGCCGGTGAGCAGTTCTTC. Its protein product is CASSYSSGGAGEQFF. V and J are TRBV6-6 and TRBJ2-1, with TRBD2 identical over 10 bases. V lost 0 bases, J lost 9 bases, and 5 bases stayed unmatched. The CDR3 has 15 residues. Germline lookup yields CDR1 MNHNY and CDR2 SVGAGI (reference sequence).

The chain links TRBV4-1 to TRBJ2-1; D is possibly TRBD1 or TRBD2 (6 bases each). This CDR3 is 15 amino acids long. V lost 4 bases and J 4 bases, leaving 14 bases between the germline ends. Germline V gene lookup returns CDR1 MGHRA and CDR2 YSYEKL. Written as DNA, the CDR3 is TGCGCCAGCAGCCCAGGTAGCGGACAGTACAATGAGCAGTTCTTC. Its translation is CASSPGSGQYNEQFF.

The J gene is TRBJ1-1, the V gene TRBV5-8; 10 nucleotides align to TRBD1. Unmatched junction bases numbered 4, after V lost 5 bases and J lost 3 bases. Germline lookup yields CDR1 SGHTS and CDR2 YDEGEE. This CDR3 is 14 amino acids long. In nucleotides, the CDR3 is TGTGCCAGCAGGGGACAGGGGTTTGACACTGAAGCTTTCTTT. It codes for CASRGQGFDTEAFF.

The rearrangement uses TRBV28 and TRBJ2-7, with no clear D. Germline values: CDR1 MDHEN, CDR2 SYDVKM. The CDR3 is 14 residues long. V was trimmed by 2 bases and J by 0 bases, leaving 8 bases between them. The CDR3 nucleotides read TGTGCCAGCAGTTTAGAGCCCGGCTCCTACGAGCAGTACTTC. It codes for CASSLEPGSYEQYF. Looking up the rest from reference TRBV28 and TRBJ2-7 gives the full variable domain: DVKVTQSSRYLVKRTGEKVFLECVQDMDHENMFWYRQDPGLGLRLIYFSYDVKMKEKGDIPEGYSVSREKKERFSLILESASTNQTSMYLCASSLEPGSYEQYFGPGTRLTVT.

This sequence joins TRBV7-8 and TRBJ2-6, with 8 nucleotides matching TRBD1. The junction had 11 bases not matched to a gene; V was cut back by 5 bases and J by 2 bases. Germline V CDR1 and CDR2: SGHVS, FQNEAQ. The CDR3 length is 18 residues. The CDR3 DNA is TGTGCCAGCAGCCCAGACAGCAGGGGGCAACCTGGGGCCAACGTCCTGACTTTC. It is translated as CASSPDSRGQPGANVLTF.

The rearrangement uses TRBV10-1 and TRBJ2-7; the D is unclear. The length of the CDR3 is 12 residues. Trimming left V 5 bases short and J 4 bases short, with 9 bases between. The germline gives CDR1 WNHNN, CDR2 SYGVQD (reference sequence). The CDR3 is CASSRTPYEQYF. The CDR3 region has the DNA TGCGCCAGCAGTCGGACCCCTTACGAGCAGTACTTC.

The sample holds a few counts of this clone. This rearrangement joins TRBV19 to TRBJ1-1; TRBD1 might be the D (6 bases). Trimming took 6 bases from V and 5 from J, leaving 19 bases between them. Germline V gene data show CDR1 as LNHDA and CDR2 as SQIVND (reference sequence). The CDR3 runs to 15 residues. DNA of the CDR3: TGTGCCAGTAGGCTCGTACAGGGCGGAAGGACTGAAGCTTTCTTT. It encodes CASRLVQGGRTEAFF.